This T cell receptor beta chain was retrieved from a study of blood T cell repertoires in COVID-19. V lost 3 bases and J 4 bases, leaving 15 bases between the germline ends. The CDR3 has 15 amino acids. Germline values: CDR1 MDHEN, CDR2 SYDVKM. In the study's own analysis: Reference gene primer amplification in the assay estimated nucleated cell counts. Clones were sequenced by immunoSEQ multiplex PCR, and TCRdb holds only the in-frame ones, with some missing. V, J and clone size were drawn from that table, and D and trimming were deduced from the DNA. The sample yields more than 75,000 clones, roughly 84% seen once.

Sequenced: peripheral blood. The TCR sequence derives from a man between 60 and 70 years old with acute or convalescent COVID-19. V usage is TRBV28 and J usage is TRBJ1-2, with D maybe TRBD1 (6 bases). CDR3 sequence reads: CASSLGGATGYGYTF. In nucleotides, the CDR3 is TGTGCCAGCAGTTTGGGGGGGGCGACGGGCTATGGCTACACCTTC.